This entry is about one T cell receptor (beta chain). Its antigen remains undetermined. Base qualities are not at hand, and no much larger clone is one base apart. This entry comes from a study of blood T cell repertoires in COVID-19 (dated by TCRdb to between 2020 and 2021). For the wider study: Samples from collaborators originated in the United States, Italy and Spain and spanned both the acute and convalescent phases of COVID-19. Sample metadata almost always included a de-identified subject ID, COVID-19 status, age in years and sex. The repertoires were made available in a free public database intended to serve as a resource for research on the immune response to SARS-CoV-2. Deeply sampled blood TCRbeta repertoires from subjects exposed to, actively infected with, or recovered from COVID-19 were included in the dataset. The material from the prospective study consisted of cDNA or gDNA derived from T cells, B-cell-depleted T cells, or PBMCs. Samples were obtained from the ongoing ImmuneRACE study (first 160 participants) and from 1,000 to 1,500 subjects provided by 6 global collaborators. HLA class I and class II types, where available, came from metadata supplied by the sample provider rather than from assay-based typing. Points the paper makes about the study in general: The quantity of clinical and demographic metadata differed by source and by participant and was supplied without curation.

The junction shows trimming of 2 bases on V and 4 bases on J, and the gene matches do not reach 7 bases of it. Looking up the germline V gene yields CDR1 MNHEY and CDR2 SVGEGT. The CDR3, cysteine through phenylalanine, is 15 amino acids long. Only the CDR3 DNA stays, 45 bases, in frame from base 1. TCRbeta CDR3 regions were amplified from genomic DNA by means of the immunoSEQ Assay, a bias-controlled multiplex PCR. In the original analysis: The number of nucleated cells in each sample was estimated from the amplification of reference gene primers within the assay. To quantify the absolute abundance of each unique TCRbeta CDR3 rearrangement, sequence reads were collapsed and filtered. Productive Simpson clonality was computed per sample as the square root of Simpson's diversity index over productive rearrangements. TCRdb provides this immuneACCESS table in a form limited to in-frame rearrangements. Some clones are lacking; in checked studies, under half of them reflect an unresolved V gene, and why the rest are absent is not known. V, J and clone size are taken as reported in that table, and D and trimming were inferred from the DNA itself. Recorded for this sample are 55,000 to 70,000 clones; around 84% of them occurred a single time. The ten largest make up more than 3.5% of the sample.

Whole blood was collected in K2EDTA tubes by collaborating institutions according to the institutions' own protocols. Collaborator samples were shipped for TCRbeta analysis as frozen whole blood, isolated PBMCs, or DNA extracted from either sample type. This clonotype was sampled from a man aged 50-60 years with acute or convalescent COVID-19. Sequencing was performed on peripheral blood. The V and J segments used are TRBV6-2 or TRBV6-3 and TRBJ1-2; 7 middle bases align to TRBD1. The nucleotide sequence reads TGTGCCAGCAGTTACGAAGACAGGGCGGTCTATGGCTACACCTTC. This is translated as CASSYEDRAVYGYTF.